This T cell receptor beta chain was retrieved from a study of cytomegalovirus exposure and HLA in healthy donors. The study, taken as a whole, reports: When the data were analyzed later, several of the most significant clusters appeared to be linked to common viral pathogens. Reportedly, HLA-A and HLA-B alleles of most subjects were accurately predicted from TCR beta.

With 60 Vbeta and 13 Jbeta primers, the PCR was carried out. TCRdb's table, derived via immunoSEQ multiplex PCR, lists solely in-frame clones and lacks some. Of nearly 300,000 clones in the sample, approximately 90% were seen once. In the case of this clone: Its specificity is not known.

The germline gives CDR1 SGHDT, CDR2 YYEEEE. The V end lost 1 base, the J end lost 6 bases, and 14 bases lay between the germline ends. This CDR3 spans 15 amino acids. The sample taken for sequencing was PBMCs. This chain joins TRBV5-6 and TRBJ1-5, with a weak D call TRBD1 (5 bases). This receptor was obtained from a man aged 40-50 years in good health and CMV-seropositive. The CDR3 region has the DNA TGTGCCAGCAGCTTGTACGGCCAGGGCGGTCAGCCCCAGCATTTT. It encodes CASSLYGQGGQPQHF.